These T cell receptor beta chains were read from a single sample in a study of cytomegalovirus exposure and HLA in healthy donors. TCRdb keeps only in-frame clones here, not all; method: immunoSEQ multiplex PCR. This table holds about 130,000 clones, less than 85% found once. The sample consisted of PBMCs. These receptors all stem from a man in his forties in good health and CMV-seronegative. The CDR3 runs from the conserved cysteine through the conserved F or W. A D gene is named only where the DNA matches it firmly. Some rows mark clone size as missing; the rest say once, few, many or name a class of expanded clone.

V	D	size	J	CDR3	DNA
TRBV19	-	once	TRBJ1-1	CASSMLAEAFF	TGTGCCAGTAGTATGCTAGCTGAAGCTTTCTTT
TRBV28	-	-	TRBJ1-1	CASSTDRWTEAFF	TGTGCCAGCAGTACTGACAGGTGGACTGAAGCTTTCTTT
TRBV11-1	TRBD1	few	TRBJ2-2	CASSPRTGTTGELFF	TGTGCCAGCAGCCCCCGGACAGGGACCACCGGGGAGCTGTTTTTT
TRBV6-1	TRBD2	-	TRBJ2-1	CASSEGTRRNEQFF	TGTGCCAGCAGTGAAGGGACTAGACGCAATGAGCAGTTCTTC
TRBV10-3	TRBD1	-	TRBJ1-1	CAISEATGMDTEAFF	TGTGCCATCAGTGAGGCGACAGGGATGGACACTGAAGCTTTCTTT
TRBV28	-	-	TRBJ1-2	CASRTGSNYGYTF	TGTGCCAGCAGAACAGGTTCTAACTATGGCTACACCTTC
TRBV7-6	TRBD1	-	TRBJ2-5	CASSLAGGPGETQYF	TGTGCCAGCAGCTTAGCAGGGGGCCCCGGGGAGACCCAGTACTTC
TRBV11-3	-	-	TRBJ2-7	CASSTRDSAEQYF	TGTGCCAGCAGCACCCGCGATTCTGCCGAGCAGTACTTC
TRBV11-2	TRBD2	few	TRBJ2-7	CASSLAVGLAYEQYF	TGTGCCAGCAGCTTGGCTGTGGGACTAGCTTACGAGCAGTACTTC
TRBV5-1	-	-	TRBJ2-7	CASSLESGSWYEQYF	TGCGCCAGCAGCTTGGAGTCAGGATCCTGGTACGAGCAGTACTTC
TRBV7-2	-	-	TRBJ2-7	CASSSTPTGEQYF	TGTGCCAGCAGCTCTACCCCAACGGGGGAGCAGTACTTC
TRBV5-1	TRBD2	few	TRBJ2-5	CASSTGTSAYRETQYF	TGCGCCAGCAGCACCGGGACTAGCGCATATAGAGAGACCCAGTACTTC
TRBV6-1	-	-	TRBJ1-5	CASGQNSNQPQHF	TGTGCCAGCGGGCAGAATAGCAATCAGCCCCAGCATTTT
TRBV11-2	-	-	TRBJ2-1	CATQTLSGEQFF	TGTGCCACCCAAACCCTATCCGGTGAGCAGTTCTTC
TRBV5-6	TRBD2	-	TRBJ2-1	CASSFDSGRRNNEQFF	TGTGCCAGCAGCTTCGATAGCGGGAGGAGGAACAATGAGCAGTTCTTC
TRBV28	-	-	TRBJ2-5	CASSEGSQETQYF	TGTGCCAGCTCGGAGGGGAGCCAAGAGACCCAGTACTTC
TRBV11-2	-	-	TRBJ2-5	CASSSGEPSGETQYF	TGTGCCAGCAGCTCCGGGGAGCCGTCGGGGGAGACCCAGTACTTC
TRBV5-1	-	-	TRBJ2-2	CASSLLASANTGELFF	TGCGCCAGCAGCTTGTTGGCCAGCGCGAACACCGGGGAGCTGTTTTTT
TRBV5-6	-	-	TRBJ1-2	CASSFPGMSYGYTF	TGTGCCAGCAGCTTCCCAGGGATGAGCTATGGCTACACCTTC
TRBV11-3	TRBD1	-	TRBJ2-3	CASSQGQGKSTDTQYF	TGTGCCAGCAGCCAGGGACAGGGCAAGAGCACAGATACGCAGTATTTT
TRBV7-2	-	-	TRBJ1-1	CASSLGPLDSYTEAFF	TGTGCCAGCAGCTTAGGACCCCTGGACAGCTACACTGAAGCTTTCTTT
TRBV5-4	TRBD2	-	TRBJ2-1	CASSPSGRKGLAGSNEQFF	TGTGCCAGCAGCCCATCAGGACGGAAGGGACTAGCGGGAAGCAATGAGCAGTTCTTC
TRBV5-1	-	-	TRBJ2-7	CASSLLGQHSEQYF	TGCGCCAGCAGCCTTCTTGGACAGCACAGCGAGCAGTACTTC
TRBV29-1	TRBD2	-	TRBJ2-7	CSVIGSGASYEQYF	TGCAGCGTTATCGGTAGCGGGGCATCCTACGAGCAGTACTTC
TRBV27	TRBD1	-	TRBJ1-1	CASRADREGDTEAFF	TGTGCCAGCAGGGCGGACAGGGAAGGGGACACTGAAGCTTTCTTT
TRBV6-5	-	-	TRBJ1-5	CASSYLTGSQPQHF	TGTGCCAGCAGTTACCTCACAGGGAGTCAGCCCCAGCATTTT
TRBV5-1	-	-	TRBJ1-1	CASSTGWGQNTEAFF	TGCGCCAGCAGTACGGGCTGGGGGCAGAACACTGAAGCTTTCTTT
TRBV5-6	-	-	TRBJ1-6	CASSLDRHSPLHF	TGTGCCAGCAGCTTGGACAGGCACTCACCCCTCCACTTT
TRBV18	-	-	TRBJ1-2	CASSPPSGDYGYTF	TGTGCCAGCTCACCACCCTCGGGGGACTATGGCTACACCTTC
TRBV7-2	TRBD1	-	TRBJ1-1	CASNSGQGASYTEAFF	TGTGCCAGCAACTCCGGTCAGGGGGCCTCGTACACTGAAGCTTTCTTT
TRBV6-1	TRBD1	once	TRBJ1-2	CASLSGQGADGYTF	TGTGCCAGTCTGTCGGGACAGGGGGCTGATGGCTACACCTTC
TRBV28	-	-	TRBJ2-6	CAITGSINSGANVLTF	TGTGCCATCACGGGGAGTATCAATTCTGGGGCCAACGTCCTGACTTTC
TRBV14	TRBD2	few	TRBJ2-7	CASSQDLASGSRRQYF	TGTGCCAGCAGCCAAGATCTGGCTAGCGGGAGTCGAAGGCAGTACTTC
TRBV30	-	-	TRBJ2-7	CAWSRLVGEQYF	TGTGCCTGGAGTCGACTGGTCGGCGAGCAGTACTTC
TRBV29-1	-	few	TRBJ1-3	CSVEDWQDRNTIYF	TGCAGCGTTGAAGACTGGCAGGACAGAAACACCATATATTTT
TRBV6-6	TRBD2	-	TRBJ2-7	CASRRKREGPYEQYF	TGTGCCAGCAGAAGGAAGCGGGAGGGCCCCTACGAGCAGTACTTC
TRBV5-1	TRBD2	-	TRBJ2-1	CASSLTSGGRNEQFF	TGCGCCAGCAGTCTGACTAGCGGGGGACGCAATGAGCAGTTCTTC
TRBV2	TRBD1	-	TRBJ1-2	CASSSGGGYTF	TGTGCCAGCAGCTCAGGGGGTGGCTACACCTTC
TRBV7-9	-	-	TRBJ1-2	CASSQGGSAQASVYGYTF	TGTGCCAGCAGCCAAGGGGGAAGTGCCCAGGCGAGTGTATATGGCTACACCTTC
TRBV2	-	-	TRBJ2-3	CASSDKDTQYF	TGTGCCAGCAGTGATAAAGATACGCAGTATTTT
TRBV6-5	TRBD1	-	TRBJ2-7	CASSWGQGSYEQYF	TGTGCCAGCAGTTGGGGACAGGGAAGCTACGAGCAGTACTTC
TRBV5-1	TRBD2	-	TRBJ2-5	CASSLGLLREVGTQYF	TGCGCCAGCAGCTTGGGGCTCCTGCGGGAGGTGGGGACCCAGTACTTC
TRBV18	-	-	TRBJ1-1	CASSPTDRLNTEAFF	TGTGCCAGCTCACCAACCGACAGGCTCAACACTGAAGCTTTCTTT
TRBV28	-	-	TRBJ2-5	CASKRAETQYF	TGTGCCAGCAAGAGGGCAGAGACCCAGTACTTC
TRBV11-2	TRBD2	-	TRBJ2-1	CASSPGTSGNYNEQFF	TGTGCCAGCAGCCCCGGGACTAGCGGGAACTACAATGAGCAGTTCTTC